This T cell receptor (beta chain) emerged from a study of cytomegalovirus exposure and HLA in healthy donors. The study's findings and limits: Previous analysis showed most TCR beta V segments were productive about 87% or about 30% of the time. Researchers counted around 180 TCR beta chains as cytomegalovirus-associated. For TCR beta chains, V- and J-gene trimming was later linked to a missense DCLRE1C variant.

Trimming took off 4 bases at V and 0 bases at J, with 4 bases between the two ends. Germline V lookup: CDR1 MNHEY, CDR2 SMNVEV (reference sequence). The CDR3 has 13 amino acids. As for this clone: What it binds is not known.

The study ran its PCR with 60 Vbeta and 13 Jbeta primers. Profiling relied on immunoSEQ multiplex PCR, and the TCRdb table lists in-frame clones only, not all of them. The sample lists 65,000 to 90,000 clones; 65% to 75% were seen once. This rearrangement joins TRBV27 to TRBJ1-5; no clear D. This clonotype was sampled from a woman between 40 and 50 years old in good health and CMV-seropositive. Material: PBMCs. The CDR3 region has the DNA TGTGCCAGCAGTTCGTATAGCAATCAGCCCCAGCATTTT. It translates to CASSSYSNQPQHF.